This T cell receptor (beta chain) derives from a study of shared clonotypes between healthy human individuals. This table comes from immunoSEQ multiplex PCR, and its TCRdb copy is limited to in-frame clones, with some not included. This sample carries 1.5 million to 2.5 million clones, around 96% of them seen once, and the ten largest clones take approximately 1%. CDR3 length: 16 residues. V shed 6 bases and J shed 4 bases, with 21 bases lying between them. Germline CDR1 SGHVS, CDR2 FQNEAQ. This clone occurred once. The naive CD8 subset, CD45RO-negative cells positively selected for CCR7, excluded terminally differentiated effector memory CD45RA+ cells. Caucasian adults living in Nashville, Tennessee, provided all samples.

The source material was naive CD8+ T cells sorted from blood. The genes are TRBV7-8 and TRBJ1-1, with a weak D call TRBD1 (5 bases). This receptor was identified in a man in his late teens or twenties in good health. The CDR3 nucleotides are TGTGCCAGCAGTTCGACGTTGTCTCCCGGGGGCACTGAAGCTTTCTTT. Residues: CASSSTLSPGGTEAFF.